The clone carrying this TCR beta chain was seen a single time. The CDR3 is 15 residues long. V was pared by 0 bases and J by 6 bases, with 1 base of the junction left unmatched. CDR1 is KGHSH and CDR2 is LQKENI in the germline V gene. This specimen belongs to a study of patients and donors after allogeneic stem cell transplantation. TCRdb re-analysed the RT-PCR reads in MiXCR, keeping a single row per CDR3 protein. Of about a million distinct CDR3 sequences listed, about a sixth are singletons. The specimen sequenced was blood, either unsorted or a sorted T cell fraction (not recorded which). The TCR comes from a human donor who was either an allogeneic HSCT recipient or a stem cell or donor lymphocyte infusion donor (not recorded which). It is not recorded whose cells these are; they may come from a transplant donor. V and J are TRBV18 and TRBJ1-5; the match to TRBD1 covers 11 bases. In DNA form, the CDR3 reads TGTGCCAGCTCACCACCGGGGACAGGGGGTCAGCCCCAGCATTTT. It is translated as CASSPPGTGGQPQHF.